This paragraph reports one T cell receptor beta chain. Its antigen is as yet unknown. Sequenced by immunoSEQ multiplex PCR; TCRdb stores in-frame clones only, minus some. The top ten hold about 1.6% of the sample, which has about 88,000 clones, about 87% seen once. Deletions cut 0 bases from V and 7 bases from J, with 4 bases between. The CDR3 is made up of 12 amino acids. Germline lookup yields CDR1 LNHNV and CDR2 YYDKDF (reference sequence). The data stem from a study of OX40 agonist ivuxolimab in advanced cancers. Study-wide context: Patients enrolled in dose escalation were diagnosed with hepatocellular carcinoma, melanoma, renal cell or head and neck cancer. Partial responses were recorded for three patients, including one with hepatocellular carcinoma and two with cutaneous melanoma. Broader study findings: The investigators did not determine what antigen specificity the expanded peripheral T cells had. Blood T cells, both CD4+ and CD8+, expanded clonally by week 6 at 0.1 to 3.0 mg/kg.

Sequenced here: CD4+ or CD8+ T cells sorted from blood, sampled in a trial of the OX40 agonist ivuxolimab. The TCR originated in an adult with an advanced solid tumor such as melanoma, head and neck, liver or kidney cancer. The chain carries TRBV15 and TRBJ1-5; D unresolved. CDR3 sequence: CATSRDGQPQHF. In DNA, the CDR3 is TGTGCCACCAGCAGAGACGGGCAGCCCCAGCATTTT.